This TCR beta chain is drawn from a study of T-cell reconstitution after alpha-beta-depleted transplantation in children. Unique molecular identifiers were built into the TCRbeta library. TCRdb itself ran the PCR reads through MiXCR, one entry per CDR3 protein. This sample has about 420,000 distinct CDR3 sequences, with roughly 11% found just once. This clonotype was observed at least ten times. The TCR sequence derives from a human donor who donated a stem cell graft to a child with acute myeloid leukemia. Sequenced material: PBMCs from the stem cell graft donor, taken from the stem cell graft.

In nucleotides, the CDR3 is TGTGCCAGCAGCTTCTCACAGCACAATGAGCAGTTCTTC. Translated: CASSFSQHNEQFF. The chain employs TRBV11-3 and TRBJ2-1, with D unresolved. This CDR3 spans 13 amino acids. V gave up 3 bases and J gave up 5 bases, with 8 bases separating them. Per germline, CDR1 SGHNT and CDR2 YENEEA.